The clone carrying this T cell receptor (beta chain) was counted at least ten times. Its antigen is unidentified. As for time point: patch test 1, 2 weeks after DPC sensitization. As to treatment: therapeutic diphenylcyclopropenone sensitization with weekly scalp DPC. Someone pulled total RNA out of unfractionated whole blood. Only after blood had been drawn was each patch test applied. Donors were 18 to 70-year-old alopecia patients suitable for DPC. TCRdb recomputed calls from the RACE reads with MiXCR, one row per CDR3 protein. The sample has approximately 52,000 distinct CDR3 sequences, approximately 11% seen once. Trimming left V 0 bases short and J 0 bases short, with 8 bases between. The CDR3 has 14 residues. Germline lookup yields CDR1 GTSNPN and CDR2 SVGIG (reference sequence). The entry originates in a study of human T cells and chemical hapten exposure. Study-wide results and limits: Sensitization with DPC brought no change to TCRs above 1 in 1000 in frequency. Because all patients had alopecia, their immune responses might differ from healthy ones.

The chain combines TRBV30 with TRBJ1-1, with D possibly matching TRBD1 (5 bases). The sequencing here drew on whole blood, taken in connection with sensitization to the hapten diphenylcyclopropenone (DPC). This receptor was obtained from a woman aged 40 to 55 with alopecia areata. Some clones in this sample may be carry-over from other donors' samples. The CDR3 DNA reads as TGTGCCTGGAGTGTTGAAGGGGTGAACACTGAAGCTTTCTTT. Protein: CAWSVEGVNTEAFF.